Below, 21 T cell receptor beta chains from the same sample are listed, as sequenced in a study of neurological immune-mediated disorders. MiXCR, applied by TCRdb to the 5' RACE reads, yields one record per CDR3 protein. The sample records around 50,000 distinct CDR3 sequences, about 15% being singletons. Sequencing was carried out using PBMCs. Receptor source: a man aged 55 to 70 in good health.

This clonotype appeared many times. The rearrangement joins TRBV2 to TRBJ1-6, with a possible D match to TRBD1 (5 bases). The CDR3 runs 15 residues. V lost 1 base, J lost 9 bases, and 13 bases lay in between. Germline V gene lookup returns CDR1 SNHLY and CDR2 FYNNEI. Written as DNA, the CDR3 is TGTGCCAGCAGTGAAGACGGGCGCAGGGTTTCACCCCTCCACTTT. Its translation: CASSEDGRRVSPLHF.

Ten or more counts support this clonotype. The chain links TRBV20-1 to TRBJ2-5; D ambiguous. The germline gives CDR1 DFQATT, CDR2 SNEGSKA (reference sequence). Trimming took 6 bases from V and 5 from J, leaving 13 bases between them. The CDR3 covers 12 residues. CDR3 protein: CSAGRVRETQYF. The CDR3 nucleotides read TGCAGTGCCGGCCGGGTACGGGAGACCCAGTACTTC.

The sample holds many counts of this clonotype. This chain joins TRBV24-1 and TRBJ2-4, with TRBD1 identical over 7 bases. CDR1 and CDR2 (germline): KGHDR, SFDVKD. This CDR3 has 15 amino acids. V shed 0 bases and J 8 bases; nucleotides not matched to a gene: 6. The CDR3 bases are TGTGCCACCAGTGATTTGGACAGGGTAAGGGACATTCAGTACTTC. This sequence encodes CATSDLDRVRDIQYF.

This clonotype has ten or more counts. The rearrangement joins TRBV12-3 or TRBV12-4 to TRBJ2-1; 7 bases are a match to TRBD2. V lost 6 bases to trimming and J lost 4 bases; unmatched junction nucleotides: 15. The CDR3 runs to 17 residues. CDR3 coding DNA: TGTGCCAGCAGCCAACCCCGGCGGCTAGCGGTTTACAATGAGCAGTTCTTC. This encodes CASSQPRRLAVYNEQFF.

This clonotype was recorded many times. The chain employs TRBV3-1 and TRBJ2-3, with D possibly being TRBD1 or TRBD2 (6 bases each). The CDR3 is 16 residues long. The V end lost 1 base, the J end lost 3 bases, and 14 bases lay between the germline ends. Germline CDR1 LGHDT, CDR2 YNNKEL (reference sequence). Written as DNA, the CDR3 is TGTGCCAGCAGCCAAGTAGGCGGAGGGGGAACAGATACGCAGTATTTT. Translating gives CASSQVGGGGTDTQYF.

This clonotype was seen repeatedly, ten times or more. CDR3 in DNA: TGTGCCAGCAGTTCAACTCCAGGGGGTAGCGGGCCTAGCACAGATACGCAGTATTTT. It translates to CASSSTPGGSGPSTDTQYF. This chain connects TRBV12-3 or TRBV12-4 to TRBJ2-3; D possibly uses TRBD1 or TRBD2 (7 bases each). The CDR3 runs 19 residues. The V gene lost 4 bases and the J gene lost 0 bases, with 23 bases spanning the gap.

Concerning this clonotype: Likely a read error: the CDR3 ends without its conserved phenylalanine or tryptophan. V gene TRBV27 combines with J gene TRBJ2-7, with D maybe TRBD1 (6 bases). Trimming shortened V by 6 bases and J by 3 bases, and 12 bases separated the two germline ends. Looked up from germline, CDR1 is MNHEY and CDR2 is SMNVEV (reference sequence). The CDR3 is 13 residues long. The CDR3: CASRGGQNYEQYL. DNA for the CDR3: TGTGCCAGCAGAGGAGGACAGAACTACGAGCAGTACCTC.

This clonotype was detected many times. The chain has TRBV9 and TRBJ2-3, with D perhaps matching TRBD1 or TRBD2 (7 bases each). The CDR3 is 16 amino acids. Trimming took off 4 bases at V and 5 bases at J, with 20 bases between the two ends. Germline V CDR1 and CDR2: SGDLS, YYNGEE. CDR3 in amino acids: CASSPQGEGRGDTQYF. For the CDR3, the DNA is TGTGCCAGCAGCCCCCAGGGGGAGGGCCGGGGAGATACGCAGTATTTT.

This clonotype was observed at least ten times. CDR3 bases: TGTGCCAGCAGTTTACGGAGGACAGCTTCTGGGGCCAACGTCCTGACTTTC. Protein: CASSLRRTASGANVLTF. J is TRBJ2-6 and V is TRBV12-3 or TRBV12-4; possibly TRBD1 for D (6 bases). Trimming cost V 2 bases and J 1 base, with 12 bases left between them. CDR3 length: 17 amino acids.

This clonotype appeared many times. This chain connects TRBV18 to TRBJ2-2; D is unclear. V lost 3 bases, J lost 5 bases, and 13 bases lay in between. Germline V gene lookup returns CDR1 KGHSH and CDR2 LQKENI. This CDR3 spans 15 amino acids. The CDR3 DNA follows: TGTGCCAGCTCACCGAGATTGACCGGAACCGGGGAGCTGTTTTTT. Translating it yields CASSPRLTGTGELFF.

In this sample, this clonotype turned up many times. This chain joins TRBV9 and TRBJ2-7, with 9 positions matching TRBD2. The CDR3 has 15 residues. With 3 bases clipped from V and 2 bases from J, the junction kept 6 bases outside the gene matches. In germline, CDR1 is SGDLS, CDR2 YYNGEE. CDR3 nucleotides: TGTGCCAGCAGCGAAACCGCTAGCGGGACCTACGAGCAGTACTTC. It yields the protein CASSETASGTYEQYF.

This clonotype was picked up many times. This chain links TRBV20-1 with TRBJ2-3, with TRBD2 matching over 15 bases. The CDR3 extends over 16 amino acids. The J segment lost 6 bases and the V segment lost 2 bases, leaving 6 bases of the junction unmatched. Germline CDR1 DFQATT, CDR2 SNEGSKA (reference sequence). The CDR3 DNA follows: TGCAGTGCTAGATCACGGACTAGCGGGAGGGATGATACGCAGTATTTT. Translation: CSARSRTSGRDDTQYF.

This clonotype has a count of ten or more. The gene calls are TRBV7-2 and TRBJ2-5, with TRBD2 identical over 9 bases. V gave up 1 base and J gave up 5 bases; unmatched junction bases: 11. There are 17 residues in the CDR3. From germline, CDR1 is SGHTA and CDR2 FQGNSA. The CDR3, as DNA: TGTGCCAGCAGCTTAGTCGGGACTAGCCCAGGGGGGGAGACCCAGTACTTC. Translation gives CASSLVGTSPGGETQYF. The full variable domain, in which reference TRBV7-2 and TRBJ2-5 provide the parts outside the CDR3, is GAGVSQSPSNKVTEKGKDVELRCDPISGHTALYWYRQSLGQGLEFLIYFQGNSAPDKSGLPSDRFSAERTGGSVSTLTIQRTQQEDSAVYLCASSLVGTSPGGETQYFGPGTRLLVL.

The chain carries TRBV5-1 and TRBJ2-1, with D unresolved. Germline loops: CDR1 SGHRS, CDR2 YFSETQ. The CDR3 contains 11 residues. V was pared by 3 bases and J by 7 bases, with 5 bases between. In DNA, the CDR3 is TGCGCCAGCAGCTGGAGTAATGAGCAGTTCTTC. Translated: CASSWSNEQFF.

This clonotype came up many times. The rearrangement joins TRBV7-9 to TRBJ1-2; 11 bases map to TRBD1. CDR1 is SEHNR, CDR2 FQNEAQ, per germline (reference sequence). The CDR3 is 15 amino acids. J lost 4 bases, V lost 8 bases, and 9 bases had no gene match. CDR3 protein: CASPDPGQGGYGYTF. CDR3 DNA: TGTGCCAGCCCGGACCCGGGACAGGGGGGCTATGGCTACACCTTC.

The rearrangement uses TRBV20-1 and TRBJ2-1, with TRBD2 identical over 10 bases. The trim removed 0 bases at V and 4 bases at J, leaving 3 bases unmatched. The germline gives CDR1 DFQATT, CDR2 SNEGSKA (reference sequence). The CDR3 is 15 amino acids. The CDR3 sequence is CSARDTSGIYNEQFF. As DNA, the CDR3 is TGCAGTGCTAGAGATACTAGCGGGATTTACAATGAGCAGTTCTTC.

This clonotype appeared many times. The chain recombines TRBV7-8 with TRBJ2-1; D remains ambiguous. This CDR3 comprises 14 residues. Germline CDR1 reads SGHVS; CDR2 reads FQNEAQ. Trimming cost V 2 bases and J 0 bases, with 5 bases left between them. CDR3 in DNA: TGTGCCAGCAGCTTACTTCTCTCCTACAATGAGCAGTTCTTC. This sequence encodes CASSLLLSYNEQFF.

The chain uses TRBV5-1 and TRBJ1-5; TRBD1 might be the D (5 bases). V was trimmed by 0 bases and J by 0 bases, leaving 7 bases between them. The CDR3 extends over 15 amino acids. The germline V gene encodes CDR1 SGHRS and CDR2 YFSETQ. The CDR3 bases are TGCGCCAGCAGCTTGGGACAGAATAGCAATCAGCCCCAGCATTTT. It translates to CASSLGQNSNQPQHF. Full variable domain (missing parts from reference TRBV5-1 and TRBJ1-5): KAGVTQTPRYLIKTRGQQVTLSCSPISGHRSVSWYQQTPGQGLQFLFEYFSETQRNKGNFPGRFSGRQFSNSRSEMNVSTLELGDSALYLCASSLGQNSNQPQHFGDGTRLSIL.

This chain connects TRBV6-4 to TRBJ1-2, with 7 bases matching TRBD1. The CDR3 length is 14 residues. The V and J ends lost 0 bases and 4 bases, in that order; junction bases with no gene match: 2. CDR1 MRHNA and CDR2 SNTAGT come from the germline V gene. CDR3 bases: TGTGCCAGCAGTGACTCCTGGGACAGCTATGGCTACACCTTC. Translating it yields CASSDSWDSYGYTF.

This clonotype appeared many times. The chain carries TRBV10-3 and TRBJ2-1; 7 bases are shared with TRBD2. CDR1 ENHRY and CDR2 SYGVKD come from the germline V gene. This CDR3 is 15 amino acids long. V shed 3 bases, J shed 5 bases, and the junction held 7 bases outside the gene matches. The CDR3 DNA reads TGTGCCATCAGTGAATTAAAGCGGGGACACAATGAGCAGTTCTTC. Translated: CAISELKRGHNEQFF.

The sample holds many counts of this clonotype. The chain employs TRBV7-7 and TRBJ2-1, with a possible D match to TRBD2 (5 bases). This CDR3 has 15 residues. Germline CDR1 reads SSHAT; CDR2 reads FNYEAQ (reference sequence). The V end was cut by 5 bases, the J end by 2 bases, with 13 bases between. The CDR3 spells CASSPTSGTYNEQFF. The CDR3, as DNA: TGTGCCAGCAGCCCGACGAGCGGTACCTACAATGAGCAGTTCTTC.